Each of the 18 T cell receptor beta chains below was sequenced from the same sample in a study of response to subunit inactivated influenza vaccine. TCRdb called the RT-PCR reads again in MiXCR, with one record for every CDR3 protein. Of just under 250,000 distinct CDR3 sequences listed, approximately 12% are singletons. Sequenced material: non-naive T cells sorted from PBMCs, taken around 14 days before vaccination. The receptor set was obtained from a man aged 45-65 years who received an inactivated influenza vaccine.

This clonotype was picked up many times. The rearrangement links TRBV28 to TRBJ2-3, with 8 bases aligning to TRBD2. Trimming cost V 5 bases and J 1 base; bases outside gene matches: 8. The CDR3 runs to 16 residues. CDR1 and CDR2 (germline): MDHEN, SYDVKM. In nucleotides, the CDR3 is TGTGCCAGCAGTCAGGGACTAGTATTCGGCACAGATACGCAGTATTTT. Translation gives CASSQGLVFGTDTQYF.

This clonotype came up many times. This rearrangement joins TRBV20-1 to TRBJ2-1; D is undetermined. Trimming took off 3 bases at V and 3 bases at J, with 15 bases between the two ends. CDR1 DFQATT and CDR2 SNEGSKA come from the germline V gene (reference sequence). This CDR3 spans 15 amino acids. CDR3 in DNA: TGCAGTGCTAGTGATCTCGGGTTCTACTACAATGAGCAGTTCTTC. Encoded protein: CSASDLGFYYNEQFF.

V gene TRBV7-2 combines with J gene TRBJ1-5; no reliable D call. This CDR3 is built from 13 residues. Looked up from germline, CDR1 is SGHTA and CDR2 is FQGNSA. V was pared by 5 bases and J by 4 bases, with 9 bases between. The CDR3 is CASSAELNQPQHF. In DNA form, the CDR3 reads TGTGCCAGCAGCGCCGAGTTAAATCAGCCCCAGCATTTT.

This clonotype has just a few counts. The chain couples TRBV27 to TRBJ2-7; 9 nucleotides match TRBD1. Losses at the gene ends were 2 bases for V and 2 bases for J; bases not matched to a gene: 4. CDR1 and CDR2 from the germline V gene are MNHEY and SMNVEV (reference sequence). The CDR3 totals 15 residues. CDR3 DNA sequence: TGTGCCAGCAGTTTAACGGGACAGGGTGCCTACGAGCAGTACTTC. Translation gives CASSLTGQGAYEQYF.

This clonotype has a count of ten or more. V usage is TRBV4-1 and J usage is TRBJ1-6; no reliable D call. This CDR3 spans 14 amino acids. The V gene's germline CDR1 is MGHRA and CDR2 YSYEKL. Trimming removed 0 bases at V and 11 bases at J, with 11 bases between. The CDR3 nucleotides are TGCGCCAGCAGCCAAGAGATAAACGAAGCACCCCTCCACTTT. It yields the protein CASSQEINEAPLHF.

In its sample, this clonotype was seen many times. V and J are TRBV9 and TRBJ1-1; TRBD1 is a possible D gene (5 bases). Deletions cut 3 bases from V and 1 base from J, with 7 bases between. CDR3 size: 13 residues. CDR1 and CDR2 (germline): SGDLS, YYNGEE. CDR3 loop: CASSEGQNTEAFF. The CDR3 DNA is TGTGCCAGCAGCGAAGGACAGAACACTGAAGCTTTCTTT.

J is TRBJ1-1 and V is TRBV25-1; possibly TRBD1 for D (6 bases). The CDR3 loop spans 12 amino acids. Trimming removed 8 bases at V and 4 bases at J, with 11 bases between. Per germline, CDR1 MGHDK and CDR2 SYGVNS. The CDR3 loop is CASSQQGTEAFF. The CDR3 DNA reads TGTGCCAGCTCACAACAGGGCACTGAAGCTTTCTTT. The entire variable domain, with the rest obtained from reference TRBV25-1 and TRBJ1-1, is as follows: EADIYQTPRYLVIGTGKKITLECSQTMGHDKMYWYQQDPGMELHLIHYSYGVNSTEKGDLSSESTVSRIRTEHFPLTLESARPSHTSQYLCASSQQGTEAFFGQGTRLTVV.

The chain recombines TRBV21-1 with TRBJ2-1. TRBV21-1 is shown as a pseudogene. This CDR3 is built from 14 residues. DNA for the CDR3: TGTGCCAGCAGCAAGAGACGAATTAACAATGAGCAGTTCTTC. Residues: CASSKRRINNEQFF.

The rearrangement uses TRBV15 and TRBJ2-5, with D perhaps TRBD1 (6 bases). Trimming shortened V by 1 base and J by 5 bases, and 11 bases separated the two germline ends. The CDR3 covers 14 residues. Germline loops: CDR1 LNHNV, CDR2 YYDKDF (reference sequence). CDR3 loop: CATSRGGRAETQYF. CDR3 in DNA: TGTGCCACCAGCAGAGGGGGGCGGGCGGAGACCCAGTACTTC.

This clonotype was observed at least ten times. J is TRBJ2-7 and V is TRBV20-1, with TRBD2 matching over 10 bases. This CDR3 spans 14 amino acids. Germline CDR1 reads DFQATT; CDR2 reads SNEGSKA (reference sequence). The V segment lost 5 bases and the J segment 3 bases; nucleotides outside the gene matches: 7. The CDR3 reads CSARWTSGGYEQYF. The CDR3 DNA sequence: TGCAGTGCTCGTTGGACTAGCGGTGGCTACGAGCAGTACTTC.

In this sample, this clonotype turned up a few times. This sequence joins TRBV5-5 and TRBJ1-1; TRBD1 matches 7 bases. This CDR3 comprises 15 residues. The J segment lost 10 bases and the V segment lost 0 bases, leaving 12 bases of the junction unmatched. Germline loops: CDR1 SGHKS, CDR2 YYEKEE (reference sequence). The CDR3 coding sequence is TGTGCCAGCAGCTTGGCGTTTGAGGGGGCGCTGAGAGCTTTCTTT. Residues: CASSLAFEGALRAFF.

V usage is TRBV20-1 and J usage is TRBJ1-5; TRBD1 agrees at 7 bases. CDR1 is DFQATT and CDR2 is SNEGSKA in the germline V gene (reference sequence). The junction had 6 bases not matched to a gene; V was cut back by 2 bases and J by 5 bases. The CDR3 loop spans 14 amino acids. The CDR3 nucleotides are TGCAGTGCTAGAAGTCCCGGGACAGATCAGCCCCAGCATTTT. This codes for CSARSPGTDQPQHF.

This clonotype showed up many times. The CDR3 sequence is CASSYNVGELFF. The DNA of the CDR3 is TGTGCCAGCAGTTACAATGTCGGGGAGCTGTTTTTT. The V gene is TRBV6-6, the J gene TRBJ2-2; D gene ambiguous. The CDR3 spans 12 residues. V gave up 2 bases and J gave up 7 bases, with 5 bases separating them. Germline values: CDR1 MNHNY, CDR2 SVGAGI (reference sequence).

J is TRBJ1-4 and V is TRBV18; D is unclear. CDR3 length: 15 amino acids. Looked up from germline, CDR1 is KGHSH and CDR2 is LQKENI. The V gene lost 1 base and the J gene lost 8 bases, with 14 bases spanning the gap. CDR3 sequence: CASSPRSPRGEKLFF. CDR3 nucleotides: TGTGCCAGCTCACCACGGTCCCCCCGAGGCGAAAAACTGTTTTTT.

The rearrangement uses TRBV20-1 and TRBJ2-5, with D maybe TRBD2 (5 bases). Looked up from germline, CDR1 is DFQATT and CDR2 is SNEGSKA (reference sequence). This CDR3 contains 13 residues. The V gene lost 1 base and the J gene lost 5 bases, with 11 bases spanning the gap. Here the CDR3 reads CSARGTGGETQYF. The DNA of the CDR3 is TGCAGTGCTAGAGGGACCGGCGGGGAGACCCAGTACTTC.

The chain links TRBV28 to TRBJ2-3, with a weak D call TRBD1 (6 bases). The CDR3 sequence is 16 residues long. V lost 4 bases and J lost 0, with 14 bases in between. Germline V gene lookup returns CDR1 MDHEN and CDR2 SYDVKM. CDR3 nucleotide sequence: TGTGCCAGCAGTTCTCCGGGACATACTAGCACAGATACGCAGTATTTT. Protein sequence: CASSSPGHTSTDTQYF.

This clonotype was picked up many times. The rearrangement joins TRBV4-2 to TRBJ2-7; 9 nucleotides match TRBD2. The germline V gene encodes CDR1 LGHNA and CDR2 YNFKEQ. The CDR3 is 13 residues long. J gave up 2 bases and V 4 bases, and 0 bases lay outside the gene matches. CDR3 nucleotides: TGTGCCAGCAGCCGGACTAGCGCCTACGAGCAGTACTTC. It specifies CASSRTSAYEQYF.

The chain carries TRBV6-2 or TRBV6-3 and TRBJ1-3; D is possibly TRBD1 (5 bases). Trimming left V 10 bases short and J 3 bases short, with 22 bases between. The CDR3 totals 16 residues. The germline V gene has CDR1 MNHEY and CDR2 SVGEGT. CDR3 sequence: CAIREAQGSRGNTIYF. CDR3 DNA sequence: TGTGCCATCCGCGAAGCCCAGGGTTCCCGTGGAAACACCATATATTTT.